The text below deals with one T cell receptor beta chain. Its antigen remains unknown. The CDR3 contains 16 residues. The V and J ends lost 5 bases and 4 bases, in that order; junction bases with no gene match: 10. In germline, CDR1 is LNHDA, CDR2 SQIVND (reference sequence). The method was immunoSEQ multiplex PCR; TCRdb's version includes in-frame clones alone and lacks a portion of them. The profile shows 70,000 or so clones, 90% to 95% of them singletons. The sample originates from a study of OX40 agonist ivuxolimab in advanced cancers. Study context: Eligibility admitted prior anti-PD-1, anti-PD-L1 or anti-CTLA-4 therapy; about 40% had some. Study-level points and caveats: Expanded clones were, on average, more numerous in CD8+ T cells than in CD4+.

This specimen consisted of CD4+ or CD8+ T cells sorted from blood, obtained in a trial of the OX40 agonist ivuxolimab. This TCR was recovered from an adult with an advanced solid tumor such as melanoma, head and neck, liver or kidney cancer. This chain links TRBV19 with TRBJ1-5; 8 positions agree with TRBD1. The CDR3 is CASSPGTGAGNQPQHF. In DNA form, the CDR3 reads TGTGCCAGTAGTCCAGGGACAGGTGCAGGGAATCAGCCCCAGCATTTT. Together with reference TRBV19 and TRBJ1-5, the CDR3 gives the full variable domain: DGGITQSPKYLFRKEGQNVTLSCEQNLNHDAMYWYRQDPGQGLRLIYYSQIVNDFQKGDIAEGYSVSREKKESFPLTVTSAQKNPTAFYLCASSPGTGAGNQPQHFGDGTRLSIL.